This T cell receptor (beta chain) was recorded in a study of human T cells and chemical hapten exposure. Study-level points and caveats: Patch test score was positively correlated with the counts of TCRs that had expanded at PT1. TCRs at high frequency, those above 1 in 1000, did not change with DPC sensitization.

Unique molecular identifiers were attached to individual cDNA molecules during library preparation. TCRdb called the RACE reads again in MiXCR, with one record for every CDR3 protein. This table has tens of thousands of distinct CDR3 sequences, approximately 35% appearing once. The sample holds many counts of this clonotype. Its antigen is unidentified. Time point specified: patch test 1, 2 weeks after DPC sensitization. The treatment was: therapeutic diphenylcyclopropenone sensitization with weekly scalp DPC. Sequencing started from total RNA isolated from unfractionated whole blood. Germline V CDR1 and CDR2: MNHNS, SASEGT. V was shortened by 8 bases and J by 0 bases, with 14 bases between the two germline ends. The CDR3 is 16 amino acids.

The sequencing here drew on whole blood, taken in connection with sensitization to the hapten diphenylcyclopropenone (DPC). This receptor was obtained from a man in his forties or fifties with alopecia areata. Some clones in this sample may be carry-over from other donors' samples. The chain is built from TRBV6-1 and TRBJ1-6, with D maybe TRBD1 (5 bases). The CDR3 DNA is TGTGCCAGCGCCGGTCGTGGGGGCTCCTATAATTCACCCCTCCACTTT. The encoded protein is CASAGRGGSYNSPLHF.